These 16 T cell receptor beta chains came from one sample sequenced in a study of control samples from healthy donors and cancer patients. The data were produced by immunoSEQ multiplex PCR, yet TCRdb's version contains in-frame clones alone and is incomplete. The table has roughly 150,000 clones, just over 85% seen once. Material: blood. These receptors originate from a young man in good health.

This sequence joins TRBV28 and TRBJ2-1; D is undetermined. This CDR3 has 14 residues. Germline loops: CDR1 MDHEN, CDR2 SYDVKM. The V and J ends lost 2 bases and 9 bases respectively, with 14 bases between them. The CDR3 sequence: CASSLTVYLSEQFF. In DNA, the CDR3 is TGTGCCAGCAGTTTAACGGTATACCTTAGTGAGCAGTTCTTC.

The CDR3 DNA follows: TGTGCCAGCAGCTGGACCGGAGGTTACGAGCAGTACTTC. Translating gives CASSWTGGYEQYF. The chain is built from TRBV5-4 and TRBJ2-7; weak D call: TRBD2 (5 bases). The CDR3 is made up of 13 amino acids. Trimming shortened V by 3 bases and J by 4 bases, and 11 bases separated the two germline ends. Germline V gene data show CDR1 as SGHNT and CDR2 as YYREEE (reference sequence). The whole variable domain, filled in from reference TRBV5-4 and TRBJ2-7, reads ETGVTQSPTHLIKTRGQQVTLRCSSQSGHNTVSWYQQALGQGPQFIFQYYREEENGRGNFPPRFSGLQFPNYSSELNVNALELDDSALYLCASSWTGGYEQYFGPGTRLTVT.

The chain uses TRBV4-3 and TRBJ2-1; D may be TRBD1 (5 bases). V was cut by 0 bases and J by 1 base, with 16 bases left in between. CDR1 is LGHNA and CDR2 is YSLEER in the germline V gene. This CDR3 is built from 18 residues. The CDR3 loop reads CASSQDRASGRSYNEQFF. The DNA of the CDR3 is TGCGCCAGCAGCCAAGATAGGGCGTCAGGGCGGTCCTACAATGAGCAGTTCTTC.

The CDR3 region has the DNA TGCGCCAGCAGCGCGGGGGGGACCGGGGAGCTGTTTTTT. This translates into CASSAGGTGELFF. This chain uses TRBV4-1 with TRBJ2-2; 9 nucleotides agree with TRBD2. The CDR3 has 13 residues. Per the germline V gene, CDR1 is MGHRA and CDR2 is YSYEKL. The junction had 0 bases not matched to a gene; V was cut back by 5 bases and J by 5 bases.

As DNA, the CDR3 is TGCGCCAGCAGCTTGGACATGGGGATTTCCTACGAGCAGTACTTC. Protein sequence: CASSLDMGISYEQYF. This chain joins TRBV5-1 and TRBJ2-7; D gene ambiguous. Trimming took 0 bases from V and 1 from J, leaving 11 bases between them. Germline V gives CDR1 SGHRS, CDR2 YFSETQ. The CDR3 totals 15 residues. The full variable domain, in which reference TRBV5-1 and TRBJ2-7 provide the parts outside the CDR3, is KAGVTQTPRYLIKTRGQQVTLSCSPISGHRSVSWYQQTPGQGLQFLFEYFSETQRNKGNFPGRFSGRQFSNSRSEMNVSTLELGDSALYLCASSLDMGISYEQYFGPGTRLTVT.

This clone was observed a handful of times. The chain couples TRBV18 to TRBJ1-6; D not resolved. V gave up 4 bases and J gave up 4 bases, with 14 bases separating them. The length of the CDR3 is 16 residues. Germline V lookup: CDR1 KGHSH, CDR2 LQKENI. CDR3 DNA: TGTGCCAGCTCACGGTCCCCTCCCGGATATAATTCACCCCTCCACTTT. This gives the protein CASSRSPPGYNSPLHF.

The genes are TRBV27 and TRBJ1-2; possibly TRBD1 for D (5 bases). With 2 bases removed from V and 8 bases from J, the gap between germline ends came to 12 bases. This CDR3 spans 13 amino acids. Per germline, CDR1 MNHEY and CDR2 SMNVEV (reference sequence). The CDR3 coding sequence is TGTGCCAGCAGTTTAATGAGGGGACGGGGCTACACCTTC. Protein sequence: CASSLMRGRGYTF.

This clone appeared a single time. The chain uses TRBV15 and TRBJ2-3; 8 bases fit TRBD1. V dropped 1 base and J dropped 5; count of bases not matched to a gene: 8. The CDR3 extends over 16 amino acids. CDR1 and CDR2 from the germline V gene are LNHNV and YYDKDF (reference sequence). CDR3 coding DNA: TGTGCCACCAGCAGAGTCGGGACAGGCTGGCAAGATACGCAGTATTTT. Its protein product is CATSRVGTGWQDTQYF.

This clone appeared once. This chain uses TRBV5-4 with TRBJ2-5; no clear D gene. The CDR3 spans 12 residues. Looked up from germline, CDR1 is SGHNT and CDR2 is YYREEE (reference sequence). V lost 4 bases and J lost 3, with 7 bases in between. CDR3 DNA: TGTGCCAGCAGCAATACGAAAGAGACCCAGTACTTC. Amino acids: CASSNTKETQYF.

The chain combines TRBV14 with TRBJ2-1; 9 nucleotides match TRBD2. This CDR3 is built from 13 residues. J lost 15 bases, V lost 1 base, and 7 bases had no gene match. Germline V gene lookup returns CDR1 SGHDN and CDR2 FVKESK. The CDR3 nucleotides are TGTGCCAGCAGCCAAGGGTCTAGCGGGGCACCGTTCTTC. It codes for CASSQGSSGAPFF.

The J gene is TRBJ2-4, the V gene TRBV6-2 or TRBV6-3; 14 bases are a match to TRBD2. The CDR3 is made up of 20 amino acids. V gave up 0 bases and J gave up 7 bases; unmatched junction bases: 14. Germline CDR1 reads MNHEY; CDR2 reads SVGEGT. The CDR3 here is CASSYSTGGRTSGGFNIQYF. The CDR3 DNA is TGTGCCAGCAGTTACTCGACCGGGGGGCGGACTAGCGGGGGGTTTAACATTCAGTACTTC.

The V call is TRBV6-2 or TRBV6-3, the J call TRBJ1-1, with a weak D call TRBD1 (6 bases). The CDR3 totals 14 residues. Deletions cut 0 bases from V and 6 bases from J, with 11 bases between. Germline lookup yields CDR1 MNHEY and CDR2 SVGEGT. CDR3 in amino acids: CASSYSSPGAEAFF. CDR3 bases: TGTGCCAGCAGTTACTCGTCCCCAGGGGCTGAAGCTTTCTTT.

The chain recombines TRBV6-4 with TRBJ2-3, with 7 bases that match TRBD2. The trim removed 3 bases at V and 0 bases at J, leaving 9 bases unmatched. This CDR3 is built from 17 residues. Per germline, CDR1 MRHNA and CDR2 SNTAGT. The CDR3 region is CASSDSQRGPSTDTQYF. DNA of the CDR3: TGTGCCAGCAGTGATTCACAGCGGGGCCCGAGCACAGATACGCAGTATTTT.

This sequence joins TRBV28 and TRBJ1-2, with 8 bases fitting TRBD1. The CDR3 runs to 16 residues. After removal of 4 bases from V and 4 bases from J, the junction contained 11 bases not matched to a gene. CDR1 is MDHEN, CDR2 SYDVKM, per germline. CDR3 loop: CASSSPGQGIGYGYTF. The CDR3, as DNA: TGTGCCAGCAGTTCCCCCGGACAGGGTATCGGCTATGGCTACACCTTC.

This rearrangement joins TRBV5-4 to TRBJ2-3, with 7 bases lining up with TRBD1. The J call may be mistaken, given a closer DNA end match to TRBJ1-5. CDR3 length: 15 residues. The germline CDR1 and CDR2 sequences are SGHNT and YYREEE (reference sequence). The chain's CDR3 is CASSSMTGTRDTQHF. The CDR3 DNA sequence: TGTGCCAGCAGCTCAATGACAGGGACCCGAGATACGCAGCATTTT.

The chain is built from TRBV28 and TRBJ2-7; 11 nucleotides align to TRBD1. The V segment lost 6 bases and the J segment 6 bases; nucleotides outside the gene matches: 10. This CDR3 region has 15 residues. Germline V gene data show CDR1 as MDHEN and CDR2 as SYDVKM. DNA of the CDR3: TGTGCCAGCAGATCGGGGACAGGGGGGATATCCGAGCAGTACTTC. Its translation is CASRSGTGGISEQYF.